This T cell receptor (beta chain) was sequenced in a study of T cell repertoires in cytomegalovirus infection (dated by TCRdb to between 2019 and 2020). About the study as a whole: Donor HLA type was relevant to the analysis, as public TCR beta signatures indicated carriage of CMV infection together with the matching HLA type. Paper-wide results and their limitations: In the ex vivo response, HLA-C-restricted CMV-specific TCR beta clonotypes were dominant, and in two of eight donors the single most frequent clonotype came from this HLA-C-restricted group. In both this cohort and an independent roughly 400-donor cohort, the cumulative frequency of public TCR beta family members distinguished carriers of CMV infection plus the relevant HLA type.

This clonotype was seen repeatedly, ten times or more. This clone's antigen is unknown. No quality values exist for individual bases; no much larger clone is one base distant. Data came from an Illumina HiSeq 1500. The raw public data were reprocessed by TCRdb itself: fastp quality trimming at Q25, MiXCR clonotype calling, in-frame beta chains only. Identical CDR3 proteins give one entry, which carries the most common genes and DNA. The sample contains around 140,000 distinct CDR3 sequences, under 8% of them found a single time. 18% of the sample goes to the ten largest clones. Based on the germline V gene, the CDR1 and CDR2 sequences are ENHRY and SYGVKD. Trimming leaves V shorter by 6 bases and J shorter by 4 bases, with the junction holding 4 bases beyond the gene matches. The CDR3 measures 14 amino acids from cysteine to phenylalanine. This entry keeps only the CDR3 DNA: 42 bases, framed from base 1.

The clonotype comes from a human donor in good health (CMV status not recorded). Some clones in this sample may be carry-over from other donors' samples. The chain links TRBV10-3 with TRBJ1-5; TRBD1 matches 9 bases in the middle. The sequenced sample consisted of PBMCs. The CDR3 protein: CAIRGQGRNQPQHF. The nucleotide sequence reads TGTGCCATCAGGGGACAGGGTCGTAATCAGCCCCAGCATTTT.